The 25 T cell receptor beta chains presented below share a single source sample, sequenced in a study of persistence of HIV-infected CD4 T cells. These receptors have no identified antigens. Anti-CD3/anti-CD28 beads served as a nonspecific positive control stimulus. Responding CD4+ T cells were sorted by upregulation of both CD40 ligand and CD69. The libraries were made with immunoSEQ version 4 in survey mode. The data were produced by immunoSEQ multiplex PCR, yet TCRdb's version contains in-frame clones alone and is incomplete. In the table there are 45,000 or so clones, approximately 90% of which are singletons. The material sequenced was CD4+ T cells sorted from PBMCs after approximately 19-hour stimulation, taken from a patient who received antiretroviral therapy. These receptors originate from an adult woman with HIV who was CMV-seropositive.

This clone was observed a few times. This chain connects TRBV6-5 to TRBJ1-2; D may be TRBD1 (5 bases). The CDR3 extends over 15 amino acids. Germline V gene data show CDR1 as MNHEY and CDR2 as SVGAGI. Trimming took 7 bases from V and 4 from J, leaving 19 bases between them. As DNA, the CDR3 is TGTGCCAGCACCACGGGACCCGAGGCCACCTATGGCTACACCTTC. Its protein is CASTTGPEATYGYTF.

The gene calls are TRBV5-5 and TRBJ2-7; D may be TRBD1 (5 bases). The germline V gene encodes CDR1 SGHKS and CDR2 YYEKEE (reference sequence). Trimming took 4 bases from V and 2 from J, leaving 16 bases between them. The CDR3 is 15 amino acids. DNA for the CDR3: TGTGCCAGCAGCCTCGAATCCAGGGTCACCTACGAGCAGTACTTC. Encoded protein: CASSLESRVTYEQYF.

The chain links TRBV28 to TRBJ1-5; D uncertain. The V gene's germline CDR1 is MDHEN and CDR2 SYDVKM. This CDR3 comprises 12 residues. V gave up 1 base and J gave up 6 bases, with 4 bases separating them. DNA of the CDR3: TGTGCCAGCAGTTTATTCCCTCAGCCCCAGCATTTT. This gives the protein CASSLFPQPQHF. The full variable domain, its missing parts supplied by reference TRBV28 and TRBJ1-5, is DVKVTQSSRYLVKRTGEKVFLECVQDMDHENMFWYRQDPGLGLRLIYFSYDVKMKEKGDIPEGYSVSREKKERFSLILESASTNQTSMYLCASSLFPQPQHFGDGTRLSIL.

The V gene is TRBV19, the J gene TRBJ1-5; 11 bases line up with TRBD1. This CDR3 region has 16 residues. Germline CDR1 reads LNHDA; CDR2 reads SQIVND (reference sequence). With V trimmed by 9 bases and J by 3 bases, 10 bases remained unmatched. CDR3 region: CASRQGDRGYNQPQHF. CDR3 nucleotides: TGTGCCAGCCGCCAAGGGGACAGGGGGTACAATCAGCCCCAGCATTTT.

V usage is TRBV2 and J usage is TRBJ1-1, with a tentative D call TRBD1 (6 bases). Germline loops: CDR1 SNHLY, CDR2 FYNNEI. This CDR3 has 13 amino acids. Trimming pared 4 bases from V and 3 bases from J, leaving 9 bases between. For the CDR3, the DNA is TGTGCCAGCAGTGGGGGGCGGGACACTGAAGCTTTCTTT. Amino acids: CASSGGRDTEAFF.

The chain is built from TRBV5-1 and TRBJ2-7; a possible D gene is TRBD1 (6 bases). The CDR3 runs 14 residues. Germline V gene sequence: CDR1 SGHRS, CDR2 YFSETQ. The V end was cut by 0 bases, the J end by 2 bases, with 9 bases between. The CDR3 sequence: CASSLDREPYEQYF. The CDR3 DNA is TGCGCCAGCAGCTTGGACAGGGAGCCCTACGAGCAGTACTTC.

This chain uses TRBV5-1 with TRBJ2-5; D is perhaps TRBD2 (5 bases). Germline V gives CDR1 SGHRS, CDR2 YFSETQ. V lost 4 bases and J lost 2, with 12 bases in between. This CDR3 contains 14 residues. The chain's CDR3 is CASSQPERQETQYF. As DNA, the CDR3 is TGCGCCAGCAGCCAACCGGAGCGGCAAGAGACCCAGTACTTC.

The sample holds one count of this clone. The CDR3 here is CASSQPGSYGYTF. CDR3 DNA sequence: TGTGCCAGCAGTCAACCGGGGTCCTATGGCTACACCTTC. V is TRBV28 and J is TRBJ1-2; D gene uncertain. The ends were cut back, 5 bases at V and 4 bases at J, with 11 bases in the middle. The CDR3 is 13 amino acids. Germline lookup yields CDR1 MDHEN and CDR2 SYDVKM.

V usage is TRBV24-1 and J usage is TRBJ2-2; the match to TRBD2 covers 8 bases. The CDR3 has 22 amino acids. Trimming removed 1 base from V and 2 bases from J; junction bases left unmatched: 20. The germline gives CDR1 KGHDR, CDR2 SFDVKD. CDR3 in DNA: TGTGCCACCAGTGATTTCCGTAGTGTGGTAGCGGGACCTCGGGGTAACACCGGGGAGCTGTTTTTT. Encoded protein: CATSDFRSVVAGPRGNTGELFF.

J is TRBJ2-3 and V is TRBV9; 9 bases match TRBD1. The CDR3 has 17 amino acids. V was pared by 2 bases and J by 0 bases, with 7 bases of the junction left unmatched. The germline gives CDR1 SGDLS, CDR2 YYNGEE. The CDR3 DNA reads as TGTGCCAGCAGCGTCGAACCGACAGGGGGAAGCACAGATACGCAGTATTTT. This encodes CASSVEPTGGSTDTQYF.

The chain couples TRBV14 to TRBJ2-7, with D tentatively TRBD2 (7 bases). CDR1 SGHDN and CDR2 FVKESK come from the germline V gene. This CDR3 comprises 16 residues. V lost 3 bases, J lost 3 bases, and 18 bases lay in between. The CDR3 DNA follows: TGTGCCAGCAGCCAGGGGCCGGGGGGCCACGGCTACGAGCAGTACTTC. It specifies CASSQGPGGHGYEQYF.

The chain links TRBV19 to TRBJ1-5; 9 bases match TRBD1. With V trimmed by 5 bases and J by 3 bases, 5 bases remained unmatched. The CDR3 contains 15 residues. Germline V gene lookup returns CDR1 LNHDA and CDR2 SQIVND (reference sequence). The CDR3 DNA reads TGTGCCAGTAGTCTAGGACAGGGGCACAATCAGCCCCAGCATTTT. Its translation: CASSLGQGHNQPQHF.

This rearrangement joins TRBV19 to TRBJ1-5, with D maybe TRBD1 (6 bases). Germline-derived CDR1 and CDR2 are LNHDA and SQIVND (reference sequence). The CDR3 sequence is 14 residues long. V dropped 1 base and J dropped 4 bases, with 8 bases sitting between them. As DNA, the CDR3 is TGTGCCAGTAGTATAGCGACAGGTAATCAGCCCCAGCATTTT. It codes for CASSIATGNQPQHF.

The chain recombines TRBV25-1 with TRBJ2-3; TRBD2 matches at 11 bases. CDR3 size: 16 residues. The germline gives CDR1 MGHDK, CDR2 SYGVNS. Unmatched junction bases numbered 6, after V lost 5 bases and J lost 2 bases. CDR3 region: CASSTVAGGFTDTQYF. The CDR3 region has the DNA TGTGCCAGCAGTACTGTAGCGGGGGGGTTCACAGATACGCAGTATTTT. Supplemented by reference TRBV25-1 and TRBJ2-3, the full variable domain reads EADIYQTPRYLVIGTGKKITLECSQTMGHDKMYWYQQDPGMELHLIHYSYGVNSTEKGDLSSESTVSRIRTEHFPLTLESARPSHTSQYLCASSTVAGGFTDTQYFGPGTRLTVL.

As regards this clone: The sample has other DNA sequences that encode this CDR3 too. This chain connects TRBV28 to TRBJ2-5; the D call may be TRBD1 or TRBD2 (7 bases each). The CDR3 is 14 residues long. Germline V gene lookup returns CDR1 MDHEN and CDR2 SYDVKM. Trimming shortened V by 5 bases and J by 2 bases, and 12 bases separated the two germline ends. CDR3: CASSPGGAQETQYF. The CDR3 DNA reads TGTGCCAGCAGTCCAGGGGGGGCTCAAGAGACCCAGTACTTC.

This clone was seen a handful of times. The chain joins TRBV28 to TRBJ2-1; D might be TRBD1 (6 bases). V lost 6 bases, J lost 4 bases, and 13 bases lay in between. The CDR3 totals 14 residues. The germline CDR1 and CDR2 sequences are MDHEN and SYDVKM. The CDR3, as DNA: TGTGCCAGCAGCTCCGACAGGATTTACAATGAGCAGTTCTTC. Its protein product is CASSSDRIYNEQFF.

In DNA, the CDR3 is TGTGCCAGCAGCCGTGGGACAGGATCCTACGAGCAGTACTTC. Protein sequence: CASSRGTGSYEQYF. This chain uses TRBV14 with TRBJ2-7; 8 bases line up with TRBD1. This CDR3 has 14 amino acids. J was trimmed by 1 base and V by 4 bases; bases with no gene match: 3. The germline gives CDR1 SGHDN, CDR2 FVKESK.

V gene TRBV19 combines with J gene TRBJ2-7; TRBD1 matches 11 bases. The CDR3 consists of 16 residues. CDR1 is LNHDA, CDR2 SQIVND, per germline (reference sequence). Germline trimming cut 5 bases from V and 6 bases from J; bases unmatched to any gene: 12. The CDR3 spells CASSPSSGTGGIEQYF. CDR3 DNA: TGTGCCAGTAGTCCTTCCTCCGGGACAGGGGGAATCGAGCAGTACTTC.

The chain uses TRBV6-4 and TRBJ2-1; D gene uncertain. V gave up 8 bases and J gave up 4 bases, with 18 bases separating them. Germline values: CDR1 MRHNA, CDR2 SNTAGT. The CDR3 is 15 residues long. The CDR3 DNA follows: TGTGCCAGCTCCACGGAGAACAGTGATTACAATGAGCAGTTCTTC. Protein sequence: CASSTENSDYNEQFF.

In its sample, this clone was seen a few times. The V call is TRBV5-1, the J call TRBJ1-1, with a tentative D call TRBD1 (5 bases). The V and J ends lost 0 bases and 4 bases respectively, with 10 bases between them. Germline CDR1 reads SGHRS; CDR2 reads YFSETQ. The CDR3 is 14 residues long. The CDR3 here is CASSLEAGSTEAFF. CDR3 DNA: TGCGCCAGCAGCTTGGAGGCAGGGAGCACTGAAGCTTTCTTT. Supplemented by reference TRBV5-1 and TRBJ1-1, the full variable domain reads KAGVTQTPRYLIKTRGQQVTLSCSPISGHRSVSWYQQTPGQGLQFLFEYFSETQRNKGNFPGRFSGRQFSNSRSEMNVSTLELGDSALYLCASSLEAGSTEAFFGQGTRLTVV.

J is TRBJ2-5 and V is TRBV14; D perhaps matches TRBD1 (8 bases). Trimming removed 8 bases at V and 7 bases at J, with 20 bases between. Germline V gives CDR1 SGHDN, CDR2 FVKESK. This CDR3 has 14 amino acids. The CDR3 reads CASAKGQGLRTQYF. The CDR3 DNA is TGTGCCAGCGCAAAAGGACAGGGACTACGGACCCAGTACTTC.

The chain couples TRBV19 to TRBJ2-3, with 10 bases aligning to TRBD1. Germline-derived CDR1 and CDR2 are LNHDA and SQIVND (reference sequence). Trimming removed 4 bases from V and 3 bases from J; junction bases left unmatched: 1. The CDR3 consists of 14 residues. The CDR3 loop is CASSKGQGTDTQYF. CDR3 nucleotide sequence: TGTGCCAGTAGTAAGGGACAGGGGACAGATACGCAGTATTTT.

The chain uses TRBV7-2 and TRBJ1-5; 7 positions match TRBD1. J gave up 2 bases and V 5 bases, and 6 bases lay outside the gene matches. CDR3 length: 15 amino acids. Germline V gene lookup returns CDR1 SGHTA and CDR2 FQGNSA. CDR3 DNA sequence: TGTGCCAGCAGCGAGGGACAGAGCGGCAATCAGCCCCAGCATTTT. The encoded protein is CASSEGQSGNQPQHF.

The chain uses TRBV30 and TRBJ1-2; the match to TRBD1 covers 10 bases. The germline gives CDR1 GTSNPN, CDR2 SVGIG (reference sequence). The CDR3 runs to 13 residues. The trim removed 4 bases at V and 9 bases at J, leaving 8 bases unmatched. The CDR3 DNA reads as TGTGCCTGGAACCCGGGACAGGGGTCTCGCTACACCTTC. It specifies CAWNPGQGSRYTF.

The J gene is TRBJ1-4, the V gene TRBV18; 12 nucleotides line up with TRBD1. Looked up from germline, CDR1 is KGHSH and CDR2 is LQKENI. The V and J ends lost 0 bases and 7 bases, in that order; junction bases with no gene match: 6. This CDR3 has 17 residues. DNA of the CDR3: TGTGCCAGCTCACCACCGATCCGGGACAGGGGGCGTGAAAAACTGTTTTTT. It specifies CASSPPIRDRGREKLFF.